The rows below give T cell receptor beta chains drawn from one sample of a study of cytomegalovirus exposure and HLA in healthy donors. The data were produced by immunoSEQ multiplex PCR, yet TCRdb's version contains in-frame clones alone and is incomplete. Among 150,000 or so clones, roughly four fifths were seen once, and the ten largest hold around 2.6%. Sequenced input: PBMCs. Receptor source: a female donor in good health and CMV-seronegative. The CDR3 runs from the conserved cysteine through the conserved F or W. Each record gives: V gene, J gene, D gene, clone size, CDR3 protein, CDR3 DNA. The D gene is left open where the match is weak. Size values are once, few and many counts, or a class for expanded clones, and some rows have none.

TRBV6-6,TRBJ2-7,NA,NA,CASSYVASRSGYEQYF,TGTGCCAGCAGTTACGTGGCCAGCCGATCGGGGTACGAGCAGTACTTC
TRBV5-1,TRBJ2-7,NA,NA,CASSLQPGQLYEQYF,TGCGCCAGCAGCTTACAGCCTGGACAGCTCTACGAGCAGTACTTC
TRBV9,TRBJ1-1,NA,NA,CASSTSRDMNTEAFF,TGTGCCAGCAGCACCTCCAGGGATATGAACACTGAAGCTTTCTTT
TRBV7-8,TRBJ2-7,NA,NA,CASSLGLFLSYEQYF,TGTGCCAGCAGCTTAGGTCTTTTTCTCTCCTACGAGCAGTACTTC
TRBV4-3,TRBJ1-2,NA,medium-sized,CAAGSLAGGYTF,TGCGCCGCGGGGAGTCTCGCAGGAGGCTACACCTTC
TRBV27,TRBJ2-3,TRBD1,few,CASSPDRDHTQYF,TGTGCCAGCAGTCCGGACAGGGACCATACGCAGTATTTT
TRBV15,TRBJ1-5,NA,few,CATSREARVIGQPQHF,TGTGCCACCAGCAGAGAGGCCAGGGTGATTGGTCAGCCCCAGCATTTT
TRBV29-1,TRBJ2-5,TRBD2,NA,CATGGWRETQYF,TGCGCTACCGGGGGGTGGAGGGAGACCCAGTACTTC
TRBV28,TRBJ1-1,NA,once,CASSPAVVQGEAFF,TGTGCCAGCAGCCCCGCAGTAGTTCAGGGTGAAGCTTTCTTT
TRBV6-1,TRBJ2-7,NA,NA,CASSEHGPLDEQYF,TGTGCCAGCAGTGAACACGGTCCCCTTGACGAGCAGTACTTC
TRBV7-9,TRBJ2-6,TRBD1,few,CASSPRQGAQGANVLTF,TGTGCCAGCAGCCCTCGACAGGGGGCGCAAGGGGCCAACGTCCTGACTTTC
TRBV6-6,TRBJ1-5,NA,once,CASRYNSNQPQHF,TGTGCCAGCAGGTATAATAGCAATCAGCCCCAGCATTTT
TRBV4-1,TRBJ1-6,TRBD1,NA,CASSLLTGGARSPLHF,TGCGCCAGCAGCCTCCTGACAGGGGGCGCGCGGTCACCCCTCCACTTT
TRBV7-9,TRBJ1-2,NA,NA,CASSLKGPPAGGYTF,TGTGCCAGCAGCTTAAAAGGACCTCCGGCGGGGGGCTACACCTTC
TRBV7-7,TRBJ2-5,NA,NA,CASSRTMNGETQYF,TGTGCTAGCAGCCGAACTATGAACGGGGAGACCCAGTACTTC